This T cell receptor beta chain was obtained from a study of T cell changes during pregnancy in multiple sclerosis. V was shortened by 4 bases and J by 1 base, with 16 bases between the two germline ends. The CDR3 has 16 amino acids. CDR1 and CDR2 (germline): LNHDA, SQIVND (reference sequence). Some clones are missing from TCRdb's copy, which holds only in-frame ones; the method was immunoSEQ multiplex PCR. Among 100,000 or so clones listed, almost 95% were seen once. This sample comprised peripheral blood, obtained before pregnancy. The sequence derives from a female donor with multiple sclerosis, enrolled in a pregnancy study. The chain has TRBV19 and TRBJ1-2, with a possible D match to TRBD1 (6 bases). The CDR3 nucleotides are TGTGCCAGTAGTACCCGGGACATTGTTTTTAACTATGGCTACACCTTC. It encodes CASSTRDIVFNYGYTF.